These T cell receptor beta chains were read from a single sample in a study of CD8 T cells in Susac syndrome. TCRdb ran MiXCR on the immunoSEQ multiplex PCR reads and lists one entry per CDR3 protein. The data show roughly 110,000 distinct CDR3 sequences, around 90% seen once. The sample taken for sequencing was CD4+ T cells from PBMCs. All receptors derive from a human donor in good health. The CDR3 runs from the conserved cysteine through the conserved F or W. The D gene is left open where the match is weak.

J gene: TRBJ1-2; D gene: NA; V gene: TRBV5-1; CDR3 protein: CASSFAPSDPGYTF
J gene: TRBJ2-1; D gene: NA; V gene: TRBV7-6; CDR3 protein: CASSLETQVRSVEQFF
J gene: TRBJ2-7; D gene: NA; V gene: TRBV6-1; CDR3 protein: CASKGPLQSYEQYF
J gene: TRBJ2-3; D gene: TRBD2; V gene: TRBV3-1; CDR3 protein: CASRATSGGAHTDTQYF
J gene: TRBJ1-4; D gene: NA; V gene: TRBV20-1; CDR3 protein: CSARDFGNIVHEKLFF
J gene: TRBJ2-2; D gene: TRBD1; V gene: TRBV3-1; CDR3 protein: CASVQGARSPGELFF
J gene: TRBJ2-7; D gene: NA; V gene: TRBV5-4; CDR3 protein: CASSLVDTYEQYF
J gene: TRBJ2-5; D gene: NA; V gene: TRBV2; CDR3 protein: CASRGTDQETQYF
J gene: TRBJ2-7; D gene: NA; V gene: TRBV5-1; CDR3 protein: CASSSRGGTYEQYF
J gene: TRBJ2-3; D gene: NA; V gene: TRBV3-1; CDR3 protein: CASSQARRGDTDTQYF
J gene: TRBJ1-5; D gene: NA; V gene: TRBV2; CDR3 protein: CASRDLNSYEPQHF
J gene: TRBJ2-7; D gene: NA; V gene: TRBV6-5; CDR3 protein: CASSYQRQVTYEQYF
J gene: TRBJ1-2; D gene: TRBD1; V gene: TRBV19; CDR3 protein: CASSKARQGDGYTF
J gene: TRBJ1-1; D gene: NA; V gene: TRBV6-2/TRBV6-3; CDR3 protein: CASGRGFLWNPEAFF
J gene: TRBJ2-2; D gene: TRBD1; V gene: TRBV7-2; CDR3 protein: CASSKDRVPGELFF
J gene: TRBJ2-1; D gene: NA; V gene: TRBV12-3/TRBV12-4; CDR3 protein: CASSFEVQWEQFF
J gene: TRBJ2-7; D gene: NA; V gene: TRBV5-6; CDR3 protein: CASTATRSHEQYF
J gene: TRBJ2-1; D gene: TRBD2; V gene: TRBV4-3; CDR3 protein: CASSQDSGRRNEQFF
J gene: TRBJ2-5; D gene: TRBD1; V gene: TRBV6-1; CDR3 protein: CASTDDRARGETQYF
J gene: TRBJ2-1; D gene: NA; V gene: TRBV6-5; CDR3 protein: CASSSPPVGGSYNEQFF
J gene: TRBJ2-1; D gene: NA; V gene: TRBV30; CDR3 protein: CAWSSGVSDNEQFF
J gene: TRBJ1-2; D gene: NA; V gene: TRBV2; CDR3 protein: CASSEVVGRGWGSDYGYTF
J gene: TRBJ2-3; D gene: NA; V gene: TRBV7-2; CDR3 protein: CASSLPGGPDTQYF
J gene: TRBJ1-1; D gene: NA; V gene: TRBV12-3/TRBV12-4; CDR3 protein: CASSFKGSAEAFF
J gene: TRBJ1-5; D gene: NA; V gene: TRBV12-3/TRBV12-4; CDR3 protein: CASTLTGRRNQPQHF
J gene: TRBJ2-1; D gene: TRBD2; V gene: TRBV14; CDR3 protein: CASSLSSGGYEQFF
J gene: TRBJ1-2; D gene: TRBD1; V gene: TRBV5-1; CDR3 protein: CASSKEQGASNYGYTF
J gene: TRBJ2-7; D gene: TRBD2; V gene: TRBV10-3; CDR3 protein: CAITGEGEQYF
J gene: TRBJ1-2; D gene: NA; V gene: TRBV29-1; CDR3 protein: CSVEDRTGRGYTF
J gene: TRBJ1-2; D gene: NA; V gene: TRBV29-1; CDR3 protein: CSGGRVGEGTF
J gene: TRBJ2-2; D gene: NA; V gene: TRBV25-1; CDR3 protein: CASSYRIGELFF
J gene: TRBJ1-5; D gene: NA; V gene: TRBV25-1; CDR3 protein: CASSEGWSNQPQHF
J gene: TRBJ2-1; D gene: TRBD2; V gene: TRBV7-3; CDR3 protein: CASSARLTSVSYNEQFF
J gene: TRBJ1-2; D gene: NA; V gene: TRBV29-1; CDR3 protein: CSVEGGGIFYGYTF
J gene: TRBJ1-6; D gene: NA; V gene: TRBV20-1; CDR3 protein: CSATGLDSPLHF
J gene: TRBJ2-2; D gene: TRBD2; V gene: TRBV10-2; CDR3 protein: CASRTGTSGQNTGELFF
J gene: TRBJ1-4; D gene: NA; V gene: TRBV5-6; CDR3 protein: CASSGGTSEKLFF
J gene: TRBJ1-1; D gene: NA; V gene: TRBV29-1; CDR3 protein: CSVPGRWNTEAFF
J gene: TRBJ1-1; D gene: TRBD1; V gene: TRBV4-2; CDR3 protein: CASSRDRSGEAFF
J gene: TRBJ2-7; D gene: NA; V gene: TRBV23-1; CDR3 protein: CASSQFRYQSTYEQYF
J gene: TRBJ2-1; D gene: TRBD2; V gene: TRBV29-1; CDR3 protein: CSVALAGGPDREQFF
J gene: TRBJ2-7; D gene: NA; V gene: TRBV5-4; CDR3 protein: CASSARQGGDYEQYF
J gene: TRBJ2-7; D gene: NA; V gene: TRBV7-9; CDR3 protein: CASTTIRGGEQYF
J gene: TRBJ2-5; D gene: NA; V gene: TRBV3-1; CDR3 protein: CASSRLMYQETQYF
J gene: TRBJ1-2; D gene: TRBD1; V gene: TRBV11-2; CDR3 protein: CASSPGQGYGYTF
J gene: TRBJ1-6; D gene: NA; V gene: TRBV3-1; CDR3 protein: CASRQAGDNSPLHF